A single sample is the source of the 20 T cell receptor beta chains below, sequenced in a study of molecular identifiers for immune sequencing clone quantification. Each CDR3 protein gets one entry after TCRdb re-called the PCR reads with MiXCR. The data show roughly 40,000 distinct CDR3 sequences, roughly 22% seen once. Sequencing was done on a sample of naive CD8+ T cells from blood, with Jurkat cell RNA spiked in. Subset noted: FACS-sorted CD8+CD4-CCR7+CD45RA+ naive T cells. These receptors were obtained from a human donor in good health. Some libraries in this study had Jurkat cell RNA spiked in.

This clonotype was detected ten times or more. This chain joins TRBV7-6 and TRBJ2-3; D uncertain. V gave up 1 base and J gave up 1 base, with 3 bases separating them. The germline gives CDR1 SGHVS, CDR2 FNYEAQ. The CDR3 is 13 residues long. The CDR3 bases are TGTGCCAGCAGCTTAGGACGCACAGATACGCAGTATTTT. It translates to CASSLGRTDTQYF.

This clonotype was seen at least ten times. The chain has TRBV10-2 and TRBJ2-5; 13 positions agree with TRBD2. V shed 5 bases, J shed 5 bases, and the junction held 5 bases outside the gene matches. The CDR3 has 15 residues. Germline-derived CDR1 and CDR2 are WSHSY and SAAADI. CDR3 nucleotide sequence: TGCGCCAGCAGTTCAGGACTAGCGGGGGCCGAGACCCAGTACTTC. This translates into CASSSGLAGAETQYF.

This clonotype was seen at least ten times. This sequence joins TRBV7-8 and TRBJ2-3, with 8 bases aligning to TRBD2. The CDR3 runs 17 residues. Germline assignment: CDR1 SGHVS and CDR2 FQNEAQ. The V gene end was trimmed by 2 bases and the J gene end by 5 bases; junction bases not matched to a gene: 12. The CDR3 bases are TGTGCCAGCAGCTTACCCCTACTAGCGGAGCGAGGAGATACGCAGTATTTT. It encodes CASSLPLLAERGDTQYF.

Written as DNA, the CDR3 is TGCAGCGCGTACAGCGACTACGAGCAGTACTTC. This codes for CSAYSDYEQYF. This chain links TRBV29-1 with TRBJ2-7; D unresolved. Germline V gene lookup returns CDR1 SQVTM and CDR2 ANQGSEA. The CDR3 has 11 residues. V shed 7 bases and J shed 3 bases, with 10 bases lying between them.

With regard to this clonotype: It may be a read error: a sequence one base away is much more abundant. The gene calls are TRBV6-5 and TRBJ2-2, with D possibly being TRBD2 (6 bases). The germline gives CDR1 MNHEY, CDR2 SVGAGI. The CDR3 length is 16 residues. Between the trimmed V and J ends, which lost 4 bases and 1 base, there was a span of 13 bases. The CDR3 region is CASSLLSGWNTGELFF. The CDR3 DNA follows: TGTGCCAGCAGTTTGTTGAGCGGGTGGAACACCGGGGAGCTGTTTTTT.

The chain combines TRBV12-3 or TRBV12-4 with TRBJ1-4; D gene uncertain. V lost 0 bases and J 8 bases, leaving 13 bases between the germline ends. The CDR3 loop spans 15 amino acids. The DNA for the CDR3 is TGTGCCAGCAGTTTAGCTACCGCGTACGGGGAAAAACTGTTTTTT. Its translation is CASSLATAYGEKLFF.

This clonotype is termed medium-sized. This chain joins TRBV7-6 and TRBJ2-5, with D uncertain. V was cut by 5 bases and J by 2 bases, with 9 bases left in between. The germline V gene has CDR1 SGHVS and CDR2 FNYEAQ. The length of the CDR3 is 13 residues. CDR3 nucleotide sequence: TGTGCCAGCAGCCCGGACGATCAAGAGACCCAGTACTTC. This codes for CASSPDDQETQYF.

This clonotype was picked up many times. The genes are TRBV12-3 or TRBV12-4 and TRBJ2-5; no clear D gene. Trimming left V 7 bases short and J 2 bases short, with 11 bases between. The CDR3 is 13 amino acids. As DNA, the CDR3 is TGTGCCAGCAAATGGGGTAATCAAGAGACCCAGTACTTC. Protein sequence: CASKWGNQETQYF.

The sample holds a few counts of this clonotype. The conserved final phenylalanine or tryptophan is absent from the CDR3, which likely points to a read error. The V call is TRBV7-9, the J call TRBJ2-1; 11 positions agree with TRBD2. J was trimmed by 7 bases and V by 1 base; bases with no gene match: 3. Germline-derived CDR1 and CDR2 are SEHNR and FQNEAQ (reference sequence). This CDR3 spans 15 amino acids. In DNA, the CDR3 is TGTGCCAGCAGCTTAGTAGCGGGAGGGCCGAATGAGCAGTTCCTC. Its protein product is CASSLVAGGPNEQFL.

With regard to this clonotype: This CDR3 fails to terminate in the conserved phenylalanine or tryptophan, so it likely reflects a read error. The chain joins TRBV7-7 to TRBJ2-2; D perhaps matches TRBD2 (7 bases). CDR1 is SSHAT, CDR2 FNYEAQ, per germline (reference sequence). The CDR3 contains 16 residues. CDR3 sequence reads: CASSLRGETGTGELFC. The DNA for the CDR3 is TGTGCTAGCAGCTTACGGGGGGAGACAGGAACCGGGGAGCTGTTTTGT.

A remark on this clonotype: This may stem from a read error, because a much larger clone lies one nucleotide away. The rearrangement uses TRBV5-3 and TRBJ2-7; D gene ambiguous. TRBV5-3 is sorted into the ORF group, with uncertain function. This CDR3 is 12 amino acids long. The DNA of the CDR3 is TGTGCCAGCAGCTTCAGGAACTACGAGAAGTACTTC. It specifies CASSFRNYEKYF.

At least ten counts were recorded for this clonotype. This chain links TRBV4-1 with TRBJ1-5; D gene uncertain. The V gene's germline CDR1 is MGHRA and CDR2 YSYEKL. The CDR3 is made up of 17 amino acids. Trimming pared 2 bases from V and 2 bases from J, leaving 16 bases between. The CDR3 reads CASSQLPFATRNQPQHF. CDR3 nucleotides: TGCGCCAGCAGCCAACTCCCTTTTGCGACACGCAATCAGCCCCAGCATTTT.

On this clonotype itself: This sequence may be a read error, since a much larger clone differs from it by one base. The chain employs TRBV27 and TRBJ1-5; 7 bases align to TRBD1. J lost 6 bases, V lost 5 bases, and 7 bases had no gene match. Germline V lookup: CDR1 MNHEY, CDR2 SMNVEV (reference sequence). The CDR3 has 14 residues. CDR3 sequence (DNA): TGTGCCAGCAGTCCCGGGACAGTCAGTCAGCCCCAGCATTTT. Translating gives CASSPGTVSQPQHF.

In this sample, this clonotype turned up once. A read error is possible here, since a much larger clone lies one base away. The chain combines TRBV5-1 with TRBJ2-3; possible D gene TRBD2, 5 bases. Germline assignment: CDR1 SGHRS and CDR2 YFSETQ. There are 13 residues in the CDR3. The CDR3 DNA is TGCGCCAGCAGCTCCTCTAGCACAGATACGCAGAATTTT. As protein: CASSSSSTDTQNF.

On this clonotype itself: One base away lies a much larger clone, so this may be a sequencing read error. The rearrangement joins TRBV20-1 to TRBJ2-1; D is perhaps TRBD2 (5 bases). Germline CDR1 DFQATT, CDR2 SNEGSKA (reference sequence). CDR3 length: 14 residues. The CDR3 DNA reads TGCAGTGCTGGCCTAGCAGATTATGGAAATGAGCGGTTCTTC. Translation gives CSAGLADYGNERFF.

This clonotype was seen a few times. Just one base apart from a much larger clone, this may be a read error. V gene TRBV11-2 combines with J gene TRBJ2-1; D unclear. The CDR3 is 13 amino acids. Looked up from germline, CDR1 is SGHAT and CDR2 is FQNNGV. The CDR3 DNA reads TGTGCCAGCAGCTTAACGTTTGGAAGCGAGCTGTTCTTC. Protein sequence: CASSLTFGSELFF.

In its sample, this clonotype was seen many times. CDR3 DNA sequence: TGTGCCAGCACCCCCCGGACAGGCTCCTACGAGCAGTACTTC. Translating it yields CASTPRTGSYEQYF. The chain carries TRBV6-2 or TRBV6-3 and TRBJ2-7; 7 positions match TRBD1. The CDR3 spans 14 residues. CDR1 MNHEY and CDR2 SVGEGT come from the germline V gene. Trimming took 7 bases from V and 0 from J; bases not matched to a gene: 6.

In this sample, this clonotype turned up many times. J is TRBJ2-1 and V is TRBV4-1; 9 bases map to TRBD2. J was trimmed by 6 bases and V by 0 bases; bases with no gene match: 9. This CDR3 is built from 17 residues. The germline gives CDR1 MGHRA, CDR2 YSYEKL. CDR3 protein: CASSQDPSGRSGNEQFF. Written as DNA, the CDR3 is TGCGCCAGCAGCCAAGATCCCAGCGGGAGGTCGGGCAATGAGCAGTTCTTC.

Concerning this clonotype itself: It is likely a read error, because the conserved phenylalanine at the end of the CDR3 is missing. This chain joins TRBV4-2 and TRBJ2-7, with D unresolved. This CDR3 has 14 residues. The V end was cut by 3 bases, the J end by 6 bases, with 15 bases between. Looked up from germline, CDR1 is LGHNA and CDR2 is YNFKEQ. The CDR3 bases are TGTGCCAGCAGCCACCTCGGCGAAACTGGCGAGCAGTACATA. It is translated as CASSHLGETGEQYI.

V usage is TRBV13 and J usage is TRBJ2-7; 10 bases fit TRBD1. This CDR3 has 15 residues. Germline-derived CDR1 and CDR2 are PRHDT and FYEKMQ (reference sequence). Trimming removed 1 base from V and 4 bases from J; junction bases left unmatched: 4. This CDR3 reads CASSLEGQGTYEQYF. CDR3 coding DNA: TGTGCCAGCAGCTTAGAGGGACAGGGGACGTACGAGCAGTACTTC.